This TCR beta chain comes out of a study of cytomegalovirus exposure and HLA in healthy donors. The donors (healthy individuals) were bone marrow donors. The study ran its PCR with 60 Vbeta and 13 Jbeta primers. Sequenced by immunoSEQ multiplex PCR; TCRdb stores in-frame clones only, minus some. Altogether 100,000 to 150,000 clones are present, roughly 83% being singletons, with the ten largest covering less than 2%. The CDR3 consists of 15 residues. The V gene's germline CDR1 is MNHEY and CDR2 SVGAGI. Between the trimmed V and J ends, which lost 1 base and 0 bases, there was a span of 4 bases. The sequence was obtained from a man aged 40-49 years in good health and CMV-seronegative. The V and J genes are TRBV6-5 and TRBJ2-6; D call uncertain. The sample comprised PBMCs. CDR3 residues: CASSYYSSGANVLTF. The CDR3 DNA sequence: TGTGCCAGCAGTTACTACAGCTCTGGGGCCAACGTCCTGACTTTC.